One and the same sample provided the 3 T cell receptor beta chains below, sequenced in a study of control samples from healthy donors and cancer patients. This table comes from immunoSEQ multiplex PCR, and its TCRdb copy is limited to in-frame clones, with some not included. Among 65,000 to 90,000 clones listed, approximately 88% were seen once. Sequencing used PBMCs. The receptors shown here come from a woman aged 45-60 years with colorectal cancer.

CDR3 residues: CASSPRTGVYNEQFF. CDR3 coding DNA: TGTGCCAGCAGCCCGCGGACAGGGGTTTACAATGAGCAGTTCTTC. The rearrangement joins TRBV3-1 (or the pseudogene TRBV3-2) to TRBJ2-1, with 9 nucleotides matching TRBD1. J was trimmed by 4 bases and V by 4 bases; bases with no gene match: 5. Germline-derived CDR1 and CDR2 are LGHDT and YNNKEL (reference sequence). There are 15 residues in the CDR3.

The V gene is TRBV6-2 or TRBV6-3, the J gene TRBJ2-5; no firm D call. V lost 0 bases and J 3 bases, leaving 2 bases between the germline ends. Germline V lookup: CDR1 MNHEY, CDR2 SVGEGT. This CDR3 is built from 12 residues. CDR3 sequence (DNA): TGTGCCAGCAGTTACTCCGAAGAGACCCAGTACTTC. Its protein product is CASSYSEETQYF.

Comment on this clone: Because the CDR3's place on the DNA is in doubt, the DNA is left out and the CDR3 is given as listed by TCRdb. This chain joins TRBV6-2 or TRBV6-3 and TRBJ1-2; the table names TRBD1, a call not compared with the DNA. The CDR3 length is 14 residues, termini included. From germline, CDR1 is MNHEY and CDR2 SVGEGT. The CDR3: CASSTSTGNYGYTF.